There are a few counts of the clone carrying this T cell receptor beta chain. Membership in each cohort depended on participant-reported clinical history. Before being deemed recovered, Cohort 3 donors had two negative PCRs, clearance, or symptom resolution. This CDR3 has 15 residues. V was trimmed by 4 bases and J by 7 bases, leaving 15 bases between them. The V gene's germline CDR1 is SGHDT and CDR2 YYEEEE. This sample was taken from a study of blood T cell repertoires in COVID-19. Study context: Samples taken during acute and convalescent COVID-19 were collected in the United States, Italy and Spain.

Using immunoSEQ multiplex PCR, the repertoire was profiled, and TCRdb retains in-frame clones only, with some absent. The data contain more than 300,000 clones, roughly 87% of them singletons. The chain links TRBV5-6 to TRBJ1-6; weak D call: TRBD1 (6 bases). This TCR was recovered from a woman in her forties or fifties who had recovered from COVID-19. The material sequenced was PBMCs or T cells enriched from blood (not recorded which). The chain's CDR3 is CASSAVGGQNSPLHF. The CDR3, as DNA: TGTGCCAGCAGCGCGGTGGGGGGGCAAAATTCACCCCTCCACTTT.